The clone carrying this T cell receptor (beta chain) was counted many times. Antigen specificity is unknown. The data belong to a study of T cell repertoires in cytomegalovirus infection. On the study more broadly: CMV epitopes used comprised recently identified HLA-C-restricted ones and well-studied HLA-B-restricted ones. Overall study findings and caveats: Cumulated frequencies of public TCR beta families served to identify carriers of CMV plus the relevant HLA. CMV-specific TCR beta clonotypes restricted by HLA-C were the ones dominating the ex vivo response.

The CDR3 contains 16 residues. Germline values: CDR1 SGHTA, CDR2 FQGNSA. J gave up 8 bases and V 5 bases, and 10 bases lay outside the gene matches. TCRdb processed the reads anew with MiXCR; each CDR3 protein has one entry. This table has roughly 800,000 distinct CDR3 sequences, 25% to 35% appearing once. This clonotype was sampled from a human donor in good health (CMV status not recorded). Some clones in this sample may be carry-over from other donors' samples. The V call is TRBV7-2, the J call TRBJ2-1, with 12 bases identical to TRBD2. The starting material was cultured CD8+ T cells from PBMCs, obtained from culture after CMV antigen stimulation. CDR3 DNA sequence: TGTGCCAGCAGCATCCTAGCGGGGGGGCTGCCGGATGAGCAGTTCTTC. This sequence encodes CASSILAGGLPDEQFF.